This entry lists 24 T cell receptor beta chains sequenced from one sample in a study of cytomegalovirus exposure and HLA in healthy donors. Here immunoSEQ multiplex PCR was the method, and the copy in TCRdb shows in-frame clones only, minus some. Of 82,000 or so clones listed, 95% are singletons. The specimen was PBMCs. The source is a young woman in good health and CMV-seronegative.

This chain links TRBV10-3 with TRBJ1-5; maybe TRBD1 (5 bases). Germline CDR1 reads ENHRY; CDR2 reads SYGVKD. Trimming shortened V by 6 bases and J by 0 bases, and 12 bases separated the two germline ends. There are 15 residues in the CDR3. CDR3 protein: CAIRDDRVSNQPQHF. Here the CDR3 DNA reads TGTGCCATCAGGGACGACAGAGTTAGCAATCAGCCCCAGCATTTT.

J is TRBJ2-7 and V is TRBV10-2, with D possibly being TRBD2 (5 bases). Trimming took off 1 base at V and 2 bases at J, with 12 bases between the two ends. CDR1 and CDR2 (germline): WSHSY, SAAADI. CDR3 length equals 15 residues. The CDR3 sequence is CASSEFGVKTYEQYF. DNA of the CDR3: TGCGCCAGCAGTGAGTTCGGGGTAAAAACCTACGAGCAGTACTTC.

The chain employs TRBV13 and TRBJ2-1, with a tentative D call TRBD2 (6 bases). The germline V and J ends were trimmed by 0 bases and 0 bases, with 18 bases remaining between them. This CDR3 is 19 amino acids long. Germline assignment: CDR1 PRHDT and CDR2 FYEKMQ (reference sequence). CDR3 loop: CASSLGTRTIPSSYNEQFF. The CDR3 nucleotides read TGTGCCAGCAGCTTAGGGACTAGGACTATTCCGAGCTCCTACAATGAGCAGTTCTTC.

This clone was seen only once. V usage is TRBV7-9 and J usage is TRBJ1-2; TRBD1 matches 7 bases. Germline CDR1 SEHNR, CDR2 FQNEAQ (reference sequence). Trimming took 10 bases from V and 7 from J; bases not matched to a gene: 18. The CDR3 consists of 15 residues. CDR3 DNA: TGTGCCATCAGTAGACAGGGCTCTGTGGGGAGTGGCTACACCTTC. It specifies CAISRQGSVGSGYTF.

The chain carries TRBV27 and TRBJ1-5; no reliable D call. The ends were cut back, 6 bases at V and 11 bases at J, with 14 bases in the middle. Germline V gene data show CDR1 as MNHEY and CDR2 as SMNVEV (reference sequence). This CDR3 contains 12 residues. The CDR3 spells CASRRAEEAQHF. CDR3 in DNA: TGTGCCAGCAGGCGGGCGGAGGAAGCCCAGCATTTT.

V gene TRBV18 combines with J gene TRBJ1-2, with 7 bases aligning to TRBD1. CDR1 and CDR2 (germline): KGHSH, LQKENI. V gave up 4 bases and J gave up 3 bases; unmatched junction bases: 2. The CDR3 extends over 13 amino acids. The CDR3 spells CASSRTGDYGYTF. The CDR3, as DNA: TGTGCCAGCTCACGAACAGGGGACTATGGCTACACCTTC.

The J gene is TRBJ1-1, the V gene TRBV7-2; D remains ambiguous. This CDR3 has 14 residues. Per the germline V gene, CDR1 is SGHTA and CDR2 is FQGNSA. With 0 bases removed from V and 1 base from J, the gap between germline ends came to 6 bases. CDR3: CASSLAVSNTEAFF. The CDR3 coding sequence is TGTGCCAGCAGCTTAGCTGTCTCGAACACTGAAGCTTTCTTT.

This rearrangement joins TRBV11-2 to TRBJ2-4, with 10 bases that match TRBD1. The CDR3 has 15 residues. Germline-derived CDR1 and CDR2 are SGHAT and FQNNGV. With 6 bases clipped from V and 8 bases from J, the junction kept 10 bases outside the gene matches. In DNA, the CDR3 is TGTGCCAGCAGTTTGACCGGGACAGGGGAGGACATTCAGTACTTC. This sequence encodes CASSLTGTGEDIQYF.

This chain joins TRBV10-1 and TRBJ2-1; TRBD2 matches 8 bases. The CDR3 contains 15 residues. The V gene's germline CDR1 is WNHNN and CDR2 SYGVQD (reference sequence). V shed 2 bases and J 2 bases; nucleotides not matched to a gene: 2. CDR3 nucleotide sequence: TGCGCCAGCAGTGAGGAGCGGGGGACCTACAATGAGCAGTTCTTC. This translates into CASSEERGTYNEQFF.

The V and J genes are TRBV5-6 and TRBJ2-7; TRBD1 matches at 10 bases. CDR3 size: 17 residues. Germline CDR1 reads SGHDT; CDR2 reads YYEEEE. Losses at the gene ends were 2 bases for V and 5 bases for J; bases not matched to a gene: 13. CDR3 DNA: TGTGCCAGCAGCTTCCGGGTAACCGGGACAGGGGAGAACGAGCAGTACTTC. Its translation is CASSFRVTGTGENEQYF.

In this sample, this clone turned up once. The chain is built from TRBV14 and TRBJ1-2; a possible D gene is TRBD1 (5 bases). V was pared by 0 bases and J by 8 bases, with 7 bases between. CDR3 length: 12 residues. Germline lookup yields CDR1 SGHDN and CDR2 FVKESK. CDR3 loop: CASSQDRVGYTF. The CDR3, as DNA: TGTGCCAGCAGCCAAGACAGGGTCGGCTACACCTTC.

The rearrangement uses TRBV5-8 and TRBJ2-1; perhaps TRBD2 as D (6 bases). The germline CDR1 and CDR2 sequences are SGHTS and YDEGEE. The CDR3 is made up of 17 amino acids. Trimming took 0 bases from V and 7 from J, leaving 20 bases between them. The CDR3 DNA follows: TGTGCCAGCAGCTTGGGCCTCGGTACTAGCTCCCGGAATGAGCAGTTCTTC. Amino acid sequence: CASSLGLGTSSRNEQFF.

The chain couples TRBV7-9 to TRBJ2-7; a possible D gene is TRBD2 (6 bases). The germline CDR1 and CDR2 sequences are SEHNR and FQNEAQ (reference sequence). This CDR3 spans 15 amino acids. V was clipped by 5 bases and J by 5 bases, with 19 bases between them. The CDR3 protein is CASSRSRGFLDEQYF. The DNA of the CDR3 is TGTGCCAGCAGCCGGTCCCGGGGGTTCTTGGACGAGCAGTACTTC. The complete variable domain, with remaining parts taken from reference TRBV7-9 and TRBJ2-7, reads DTGVSQNPRHKITKRGQNVTFRCDPISEHNRLYWYRQTLGQGPEFLTYFQNEAQLEKSRLLSDRFSAERPKGSFSTLEIQRTEQGDSAMYLCASSRSRGFLDEQYFGPGTRLTVT.

The count of this clone is one. The chain carries TRBV5-4 and TRBJ1-1; D remains ambiguous. V shed 4 bases and J shed 1 base, with 11 bases lying between them. The CDR3 length is 14 residues. The V gene's germline CDR1 is SGHNT and CDR2 YYREEE (reference sequence). This CDR3 reads CASSASTGNTEAFF. The CDR3 nucleotides are TGTGCCAGCAGCGCCTCGACGGGGAACACTGAAGCTTTCTTT.

The chain links TRBV10-2 to TRBJ2-1; TRBD2 matches at 10 bases. Germline assignment: CDR1 WSHSY and CDR2 SAAADI. CDR3 length: 15 amino acids. J was trimmed by 5 bases and V by 3 bases; bases with no gene match: 4. The CDR3 region has the DNA TGCGCCAGCAGTGAATTAGCGGGAGGTGACAATGAGCAGTTCTTC. It specifies CASSELAGGDNEQFF.

The chain couples TRBV27 to TRBJ2-7, with a tentative D call TRBD1 (5 bases). In germline, CDR1 is MNHEY, CDR2 SMNVEV (reference sequence). There are 14 residues in the CDR3. Trimming took off 2 bases at V and 3 bases at J, with 11 bases between the two ends. The CDR3 sequence: CASSLVKGNYEQYF. As DNA, the CDR3 is TGTGCCAGCAGTTTAGTGAAGGGGAACTACGAGCAGTACTTC.

The chain joins TRBV5-1 to TRBJ2-3, with unresolved D. This CDR3 spans 16 amino acids. CDR1 and CDR2 from the germline V gene are SGHRS and YFSETQ. V lost 2 bases, J lost 0 bases, and 13 bases lay in between. CDR3 residues: CASSFAALSSTDTQYF. CDR3 DNA: TGCGCCAGCAGCTTCGCTGCCCTATCTAGCACAGATACGCAGTATTTT.

This clone has a handful of counts. The chain recombines TRBV6-5 with TRBJ2-7; TRBD1 aligns across 10 bases. The CDR3 spans 14 residues. CDR1 MNHEY and CDR2 SVGAGI come from the germline V gene. J lost 2 bases, V lost 4 bases, and 2 bases had no gene match. The CDR3 protein is CASSLGTGAYEQYF. DNA of the CDR3: TGTGCCAGCAGTTTGGGGACAGGGGCCTACGAGCAGTACTTC.

This clone has only a few counts. This chain connects TRBV27 to TRBJ1-6; no definite D call. The CDR3 sequence is 14 residues long. Germline assignment: CDR1 MNHEY and CDR2 SMNVEV (reference sequence). V dropped 6 bases and J dropped 0 bases, with 6 bases sitting between them. The CDR3 sequence is CASSPGSYNSPLHF. In nucleotides, the CDR3 is TGTGCCAGCAGCCCGGGCTCCTATAATTCACCCCTCCACTTT.

A single count supports this clone. V gene TRBV30 combines with J gene TRBJ1-2; D may be TRBD1 (6 bases). Looked up from germline, CDR1 is GTSNPN and CDR2 is SVGIG (reference sequence). V shed 5 bases and J shed 4 bases, with 11 bases lying between them. This CDR3 region has 12 residues. The CDR3 sequence is CAWGQGIYGYTF. CDR3 nucleotides: TGTGCCTGGGGGCAGGGGATCTATGGCTACACCTTC.

This clone has a single count. The J gene is TRBJ2-3, the V gene TRBV6-6, with D possibly being TRBD1 (5 bases). The CDR3 length is 16 residues. V lost 1 base and J lost 0, with 11 bases in between. Germline CDR1 MNHNY, CDR2 SVGAGI (reference sequence). CDR3 DNA: TGTGCCAGCAGTTACTGGGGCGGAAGTAGCACAGATACGCAGTATTTT. Translation: CASSYWGGSSTDTQYF.

The V gene is TRBV7-2, the J gene TRBJ1-1; D not resolved. Germline V lookup: CDR1 SGHTA, CDR2 FQGNSA. This CDR3 contains 13 residues. Trimming cost V 1 base and J 1 base, with 4 bases left between them. The CDR3 region has the DNA TGTGCCAGCAGCTTAGAACAGAACACTGAAGCTTTCTTT. This codes for CASSLEQNTEAFF.

This sequence joins TRBV29-1 and TRBJ2-1; 7 positions match TRBD2. The length of the CDR3 is 15 residues. J gave up 4 bases and V 1 base, and 7 bases lay outside the gene matches. The germline V gene encodes CDR1 SQVTM and CDR2 ANQGSEA. CDR3 in amino acids: CSVEGERGDYNEQFF. CDR3 nucleotide sequence: TGCAGCGTTGAAGGAGAGCGGGGCGATTACAATGAGCAGTTCTTC.

The chain combines TRBV11-2 with TRBJ2-1; TRBD2 matches at 8 bases. The CDR3 length is 15 residues. V shed 6 bases and J 7 bases; nucleotides not matched to a gene: 11. Germline CDR1 is SGHAT and CDR2 is FQNNGV. CDR3 protein: CASSSTSGVGNEQFF. CDR3 nucleotide sequence: TGTGCCAGCAGTTCTACTAGCGGTGTTGGGAATGAGCAGTTCTTC.